This TCR beta chain was identified during a study of beta chain features in type 1 diabetes. General observations from the study: A moderate, significant TCRB CDR3 shortening appeared in type 1 diabetes across four CD4+ subsets.

The authors reverse transcribed all of the isolated RNA, so sequencing captured expressed TCRB transcripts. Some clones are missing from TCRdb's copy, which holds only in-frame ones; the method was immunoSEQ multiplex PCR. The sample includes just under 150,000 clones, about 10% of them seen just once. CDR1 is SEHNR and CDR2 is FQNEAQ in the germline V gene (reference sequence). This CDR3 spans 14 amino acids. V gave up 3 bases and J gave up 6 bases; unmatched junction bases: 1. Naive, central memory, regulatory and stem cell-like memory cells within the CD4+ compartment were sorted using CD45RO/CCR7/CD25/CD127/CD95/CD27. To note about this clone: Its antigen is currently unknown.

The chain recombines TRBV7-9 with TRBJ2-1; 11 positions agree with TRBD2. Sequenced material: naive CD4+ T cells from blood. This clonotype originated in a man aged 18 to 29 in good health. The CDR3 protein is CASSFSGGGNEQFF. DNA of the CDR3: TGTGCCAGCAGCTTTAGCGGGGGGGGCAATGAGCAGTTCTTC.